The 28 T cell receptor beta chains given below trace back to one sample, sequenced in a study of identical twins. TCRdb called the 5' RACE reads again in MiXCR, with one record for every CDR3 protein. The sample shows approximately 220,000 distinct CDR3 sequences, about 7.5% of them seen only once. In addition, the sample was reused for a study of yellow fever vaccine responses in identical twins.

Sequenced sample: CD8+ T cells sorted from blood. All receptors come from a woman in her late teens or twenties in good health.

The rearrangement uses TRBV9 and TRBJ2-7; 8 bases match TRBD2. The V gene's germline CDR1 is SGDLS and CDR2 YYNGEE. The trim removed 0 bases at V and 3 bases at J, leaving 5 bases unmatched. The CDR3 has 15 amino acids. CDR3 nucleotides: TGTGCCAGCAGCGTAGCCGGGAGGGCCGACTACGAGCAGTACTTC. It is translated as CASSVAGRADYEQYF.

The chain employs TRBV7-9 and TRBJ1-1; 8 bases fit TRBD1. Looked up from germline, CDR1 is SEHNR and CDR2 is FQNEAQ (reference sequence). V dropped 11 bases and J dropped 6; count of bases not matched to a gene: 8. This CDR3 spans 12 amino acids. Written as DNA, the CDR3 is TGTGCCGGATCCAGGGGGCTTGCTGAAGCTTTCTTT. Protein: CAGSRGLAEAFF.

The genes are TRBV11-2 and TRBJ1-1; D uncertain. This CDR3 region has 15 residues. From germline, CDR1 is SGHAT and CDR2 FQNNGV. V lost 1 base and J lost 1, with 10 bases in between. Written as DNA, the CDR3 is TGTGCCAGCAGCTTAGCGTCGGGTAAGAACACTGAAGCTTTCTTT. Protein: CASSLASGKNTEAFF.

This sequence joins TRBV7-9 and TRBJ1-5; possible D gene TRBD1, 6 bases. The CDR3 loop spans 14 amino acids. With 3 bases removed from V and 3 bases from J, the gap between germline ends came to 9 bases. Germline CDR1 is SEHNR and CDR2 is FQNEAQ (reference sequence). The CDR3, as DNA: TGTGCCAGCAGCTTCGACAGGTACAATCAGCCCCAGCATTTT. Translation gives CASSFDRYNQPQHF.

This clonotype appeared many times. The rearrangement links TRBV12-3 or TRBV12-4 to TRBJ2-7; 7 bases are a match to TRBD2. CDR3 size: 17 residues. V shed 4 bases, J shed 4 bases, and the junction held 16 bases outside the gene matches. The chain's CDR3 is CASSSTSRLAGGYEQYF. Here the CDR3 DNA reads TGTGCCAGCAGTTCGACTTCAAGACTAGCAGGAGGGTACGAGCAGTACTTC.

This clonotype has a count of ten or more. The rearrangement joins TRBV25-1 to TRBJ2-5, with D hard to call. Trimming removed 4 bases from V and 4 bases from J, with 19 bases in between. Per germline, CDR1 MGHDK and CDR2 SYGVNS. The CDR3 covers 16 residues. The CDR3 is CASSVFMVGSAETQYF. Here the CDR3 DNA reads TGTGCCAGCAGTGTTTTTATGGTTGGGTCGGCAGAGACCCAGTACTTC.

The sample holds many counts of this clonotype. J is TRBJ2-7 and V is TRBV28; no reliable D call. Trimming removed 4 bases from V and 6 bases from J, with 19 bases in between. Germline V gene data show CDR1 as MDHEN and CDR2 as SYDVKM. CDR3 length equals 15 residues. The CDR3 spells CASSSTQVWSSEQYF. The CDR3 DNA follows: TGTGCCAGCAGTTCTACACAAGTATGGAGTAGCGAGCAGTACTTC.

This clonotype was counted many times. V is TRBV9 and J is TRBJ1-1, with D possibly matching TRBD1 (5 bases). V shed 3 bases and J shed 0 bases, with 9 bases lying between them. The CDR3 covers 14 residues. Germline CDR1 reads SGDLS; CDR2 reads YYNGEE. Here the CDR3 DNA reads TGTGCCAGCAGCGCGGGGGACCTGAACACTGAAGCTTTCTTT. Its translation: CASSAGDLNTEAFF.

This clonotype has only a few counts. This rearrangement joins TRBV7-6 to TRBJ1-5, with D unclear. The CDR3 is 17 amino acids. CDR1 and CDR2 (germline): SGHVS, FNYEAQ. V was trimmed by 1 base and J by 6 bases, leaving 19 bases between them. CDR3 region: CASSLGLDGVGGQPQHF. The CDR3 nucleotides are TGTGCCAGCAGCTTAGGGCTTGACGGGGTGGGAGGTCAGCCCCAGCATTTT.

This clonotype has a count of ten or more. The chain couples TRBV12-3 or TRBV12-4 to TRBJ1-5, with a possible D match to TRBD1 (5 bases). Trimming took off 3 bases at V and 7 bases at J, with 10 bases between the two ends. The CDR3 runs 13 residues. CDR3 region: CASSLGQRQPQHF. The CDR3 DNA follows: TGTGCCAGCAGTTTGGGGCAGAGACAGCCCCAGCATTTT.

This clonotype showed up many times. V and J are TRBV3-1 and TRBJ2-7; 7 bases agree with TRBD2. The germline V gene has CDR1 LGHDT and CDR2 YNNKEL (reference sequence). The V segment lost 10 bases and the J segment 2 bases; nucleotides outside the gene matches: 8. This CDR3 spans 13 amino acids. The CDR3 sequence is CAKPLAATYEQYF. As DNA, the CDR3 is TGTGCCAAACCTCTAGCGGCTACCTACGAGCAGTACTTC.

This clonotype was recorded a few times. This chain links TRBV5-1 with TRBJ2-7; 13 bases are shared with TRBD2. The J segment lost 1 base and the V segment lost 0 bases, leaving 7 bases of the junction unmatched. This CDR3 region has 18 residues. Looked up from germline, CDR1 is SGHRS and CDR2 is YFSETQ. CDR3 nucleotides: TGCGCCAGCAGCTTGGAAAGATGGGGACTAGCGGGGTCCTACGAGCAGTACTTC. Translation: CASSLERWGLAGSYEQYF.

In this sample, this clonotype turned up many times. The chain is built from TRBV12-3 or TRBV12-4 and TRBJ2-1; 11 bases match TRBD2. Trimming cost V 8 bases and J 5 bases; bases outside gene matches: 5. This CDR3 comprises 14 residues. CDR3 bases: TGTGCCAGCCTTATAGCGGGGGGGAACAATGAGCAGTTCTTC. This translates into CASLIAGGNNEQFF.

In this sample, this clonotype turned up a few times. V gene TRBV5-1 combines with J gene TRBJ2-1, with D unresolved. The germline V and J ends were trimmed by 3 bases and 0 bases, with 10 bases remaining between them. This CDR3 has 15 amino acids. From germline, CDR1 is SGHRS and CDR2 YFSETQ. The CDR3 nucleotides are TGCGCCAGCAGCTCTTACATAAGCTCCTACAATGAGCAGTTCTTC. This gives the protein CASSSYISSYNEQFF. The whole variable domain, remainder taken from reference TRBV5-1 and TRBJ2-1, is KAGVTQTPRYLIKTRGQQVTLSCSPISGHRSVSWYQQTPGQGLQFLFEYFSETQRNKGNFPGRFSGRQFSNSRSEMNVSTLELGDSALYLCASSSYISSYNEQFFGPGTRLTVL.

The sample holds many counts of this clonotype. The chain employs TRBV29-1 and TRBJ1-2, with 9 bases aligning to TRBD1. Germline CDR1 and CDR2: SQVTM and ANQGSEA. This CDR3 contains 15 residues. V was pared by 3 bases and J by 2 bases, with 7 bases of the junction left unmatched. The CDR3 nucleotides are TGCAGCGTTGATCTCCCCGGGACAGGGAACTATGGCTACACCTTC. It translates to CSVDLPGTGNYGYTF.

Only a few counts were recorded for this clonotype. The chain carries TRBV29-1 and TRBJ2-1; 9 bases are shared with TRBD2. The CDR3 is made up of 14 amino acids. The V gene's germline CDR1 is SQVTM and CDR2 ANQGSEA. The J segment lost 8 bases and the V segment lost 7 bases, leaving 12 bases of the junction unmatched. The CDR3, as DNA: TGCAGCGCCCCACTGGGCGGGAGGGTGGATGAGCAGTTCTTC. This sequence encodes CSAPLGGRVDEQFF.

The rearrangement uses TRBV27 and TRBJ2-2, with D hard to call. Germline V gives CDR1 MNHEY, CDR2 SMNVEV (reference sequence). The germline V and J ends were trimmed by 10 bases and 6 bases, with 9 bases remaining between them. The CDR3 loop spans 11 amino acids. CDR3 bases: TGTGCCATCGTCGTCGCCGGGGAGCTGTTTTTT. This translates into CAIVVAGELFF.

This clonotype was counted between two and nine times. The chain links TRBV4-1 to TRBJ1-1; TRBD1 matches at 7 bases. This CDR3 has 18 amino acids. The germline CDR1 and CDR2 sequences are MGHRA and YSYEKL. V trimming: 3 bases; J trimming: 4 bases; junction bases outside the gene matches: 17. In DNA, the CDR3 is TGCGCCAGCAGCCAGGATCCCCCGCAGGGGGGAACACGCACTGAAGCTTTCTTT. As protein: CASSQDPPQGGTRTEAFF.

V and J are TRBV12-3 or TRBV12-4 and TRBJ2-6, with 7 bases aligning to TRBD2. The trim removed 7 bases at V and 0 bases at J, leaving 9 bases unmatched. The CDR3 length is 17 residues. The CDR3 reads CASNLDGGTSGANVLTF. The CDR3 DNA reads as TGTGCCAGCAACCTCGACGGGGGGACCTCTGGGGCCAACGTCCTGACTTTC.

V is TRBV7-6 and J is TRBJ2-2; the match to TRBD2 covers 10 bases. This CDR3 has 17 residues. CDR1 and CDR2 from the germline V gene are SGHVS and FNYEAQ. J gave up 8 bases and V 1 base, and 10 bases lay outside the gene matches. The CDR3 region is CASSLGFTLAGVGELFF. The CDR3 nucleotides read TGTGCCAGCAGCTTAGGGTTCACCCTAGCGGGAGTTGGGGAGCTGTTTTTT.

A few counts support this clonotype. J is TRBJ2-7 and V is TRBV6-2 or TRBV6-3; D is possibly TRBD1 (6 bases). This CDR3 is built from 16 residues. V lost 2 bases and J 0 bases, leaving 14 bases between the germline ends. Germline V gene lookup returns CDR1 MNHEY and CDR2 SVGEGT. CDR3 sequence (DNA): TGTGCCAGCAGTTACCTTTTGACCAGGGGCTCCTACGAGCAGTACTTC. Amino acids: CASSYLLTRGSYEQYF.

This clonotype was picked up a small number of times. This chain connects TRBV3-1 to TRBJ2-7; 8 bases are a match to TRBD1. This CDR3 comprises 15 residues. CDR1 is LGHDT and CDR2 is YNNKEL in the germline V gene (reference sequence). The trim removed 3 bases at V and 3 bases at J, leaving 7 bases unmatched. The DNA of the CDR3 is TGTGCCAGCAGCCAGGATCCGGGACAGGACTACGAGCAGTACTTC. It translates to CASSQDPGQDYEQYF.

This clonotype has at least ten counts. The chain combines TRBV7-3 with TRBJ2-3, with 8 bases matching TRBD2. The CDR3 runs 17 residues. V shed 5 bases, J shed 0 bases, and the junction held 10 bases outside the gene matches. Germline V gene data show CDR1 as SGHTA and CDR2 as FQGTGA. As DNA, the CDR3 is TGTGCCAGCAGCCCGCGTAGTAGCGGGATTAGCACAGATACGCAGTATTTT. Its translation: CASSPRSSGISTDTQYF.

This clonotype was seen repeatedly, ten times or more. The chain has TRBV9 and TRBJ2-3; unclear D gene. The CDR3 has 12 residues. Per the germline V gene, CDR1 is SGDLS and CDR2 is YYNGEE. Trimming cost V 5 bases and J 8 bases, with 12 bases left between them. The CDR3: CASRGLQVTQYF. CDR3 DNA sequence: TGTGCCAGCAGGGGCCTACAAGTTACGCAGTATTTT.

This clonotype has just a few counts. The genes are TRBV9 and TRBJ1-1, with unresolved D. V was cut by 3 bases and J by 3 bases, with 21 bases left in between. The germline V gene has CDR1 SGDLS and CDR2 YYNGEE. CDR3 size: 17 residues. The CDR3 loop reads CASSAGSLLNGDTEAFF. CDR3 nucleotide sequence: TGTGCCAGCAGCGCCGGTAGCCTCCTGAATGGGGACACTGAAGCTTTCTTT. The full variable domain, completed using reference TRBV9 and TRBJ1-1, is DSGVTQTPKHLITATGQRVTLRCSPRSGDLSVYWYQQSLDQGLQFLIQYYNGEERAKGNILERFSAQQFPDLHSELNLSSLELGDSALYFCASSAGSLLNGDTEAFFGQGTRLTVV.

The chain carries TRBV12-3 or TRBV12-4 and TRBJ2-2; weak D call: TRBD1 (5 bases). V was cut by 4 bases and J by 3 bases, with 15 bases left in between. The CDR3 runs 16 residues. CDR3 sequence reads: CASSSEPGSYTGELFF. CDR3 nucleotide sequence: TGTGCCAGCAGTTCTGAACCAGGGTCTTACACCGGGGAGCTGTTTTTT.

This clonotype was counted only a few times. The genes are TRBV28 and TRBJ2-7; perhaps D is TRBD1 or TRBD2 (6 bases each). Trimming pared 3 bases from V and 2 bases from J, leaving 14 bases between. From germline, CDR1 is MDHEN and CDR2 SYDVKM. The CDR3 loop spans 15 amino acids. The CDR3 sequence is CASSLALGGTYEQYV. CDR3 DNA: TGTGCCAGCAGTTTGGCCCTGGGGGGCACCTACGAGCAGTACGTC.

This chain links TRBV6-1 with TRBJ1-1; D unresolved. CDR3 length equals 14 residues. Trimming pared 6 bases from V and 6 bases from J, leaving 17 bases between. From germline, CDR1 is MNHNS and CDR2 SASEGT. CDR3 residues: CASSLRAGTAEAFF. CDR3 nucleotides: TGTGCCAGCAGCCTACGGGCGGGTACGGCTGAAGCTTTCTTT.